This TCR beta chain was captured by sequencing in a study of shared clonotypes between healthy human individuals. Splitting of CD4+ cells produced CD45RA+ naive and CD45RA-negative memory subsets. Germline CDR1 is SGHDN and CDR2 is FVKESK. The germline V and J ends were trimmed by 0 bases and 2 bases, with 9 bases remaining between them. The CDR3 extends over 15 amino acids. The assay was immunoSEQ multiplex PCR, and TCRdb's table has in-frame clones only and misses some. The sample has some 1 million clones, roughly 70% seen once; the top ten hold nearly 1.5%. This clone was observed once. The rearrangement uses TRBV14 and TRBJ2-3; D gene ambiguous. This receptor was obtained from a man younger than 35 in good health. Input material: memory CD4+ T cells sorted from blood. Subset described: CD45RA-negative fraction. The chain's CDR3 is CASSQDPADTDTQYF. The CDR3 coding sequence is TGTGCCAGCAGCCAAGATCCTGCAGACACAGATACGCAGTATTTT.